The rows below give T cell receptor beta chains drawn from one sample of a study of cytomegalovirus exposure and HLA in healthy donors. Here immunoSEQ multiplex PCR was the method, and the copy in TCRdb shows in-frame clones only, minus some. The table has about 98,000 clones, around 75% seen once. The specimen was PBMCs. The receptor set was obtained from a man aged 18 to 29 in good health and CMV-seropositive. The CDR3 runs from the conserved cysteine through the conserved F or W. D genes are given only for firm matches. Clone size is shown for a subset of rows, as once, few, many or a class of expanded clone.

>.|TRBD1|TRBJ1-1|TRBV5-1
CASSWGTGVTEAFF
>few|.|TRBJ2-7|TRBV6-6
CASSYAFWGSQQYF
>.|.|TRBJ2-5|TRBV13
CASSLPRETQYF
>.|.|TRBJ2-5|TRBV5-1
CASSPRQETQYF
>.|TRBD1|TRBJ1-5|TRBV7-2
CASSLVQGLSNQPQHF
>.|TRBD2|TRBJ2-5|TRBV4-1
CASSPREGSGVETQYF
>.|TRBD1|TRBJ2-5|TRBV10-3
CAISRQGANRETQYF
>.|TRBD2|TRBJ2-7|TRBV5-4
CASSLAGGTYEQYF
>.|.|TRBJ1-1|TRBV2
CASSEVSPGEAFF
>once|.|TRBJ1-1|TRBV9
CASSSNREGSEAFF
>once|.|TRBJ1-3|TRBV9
CASSVAPGYGNTIYF
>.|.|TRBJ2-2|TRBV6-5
CASSAGIHTGELFF
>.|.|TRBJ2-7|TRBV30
CAGRIGSLNSEQYF
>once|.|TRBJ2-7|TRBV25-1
CASSELGGYEQYF
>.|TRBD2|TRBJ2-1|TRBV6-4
CASSDWRGGYRGEQFF
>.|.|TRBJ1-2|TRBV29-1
CSVEVGLGRGYTF
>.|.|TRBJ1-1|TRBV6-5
CASSYRNTEAFF
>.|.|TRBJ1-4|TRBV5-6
CASSSGRRNEKLFF
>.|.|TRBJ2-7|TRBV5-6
CASSLRPDTYYEQYF
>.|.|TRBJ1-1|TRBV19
CASSIGNTEAFF
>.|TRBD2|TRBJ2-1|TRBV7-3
CASSFSGGTYNEQFF
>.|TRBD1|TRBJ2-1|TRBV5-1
CASRPGQGYNEQFF
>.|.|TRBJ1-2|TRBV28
CASSLEGRRAGYTF
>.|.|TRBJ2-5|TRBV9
CASSPGIGKETQYF
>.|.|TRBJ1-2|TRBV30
CAWNIGGSNYGYTF
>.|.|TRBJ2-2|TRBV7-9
CASSLTGITGELFF
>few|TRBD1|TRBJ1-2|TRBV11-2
CASSLGGQGGNYGYTF
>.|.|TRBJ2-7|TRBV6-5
CASSSGGQGTHEQYF
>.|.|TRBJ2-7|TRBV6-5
CASSPTAYEQYF
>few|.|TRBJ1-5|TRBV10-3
CAISEGGSNQPQHF
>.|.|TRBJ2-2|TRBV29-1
CSASKVGEVTAGELFF
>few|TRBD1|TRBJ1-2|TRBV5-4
CASSWEGQGVGGYTF
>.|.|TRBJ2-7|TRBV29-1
CSVRSNHYEQYF
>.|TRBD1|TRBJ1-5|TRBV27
CASSLNPEGANQPQHF
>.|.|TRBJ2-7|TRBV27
CASVARAAFRDEQYF
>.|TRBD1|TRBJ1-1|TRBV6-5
CASSYEDRGYTEAFF
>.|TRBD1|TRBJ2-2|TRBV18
CASSLTGGPSTGELFF
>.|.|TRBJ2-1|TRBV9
CASSARLGGAEQFF
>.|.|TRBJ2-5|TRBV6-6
CASSSLSPGETQYF
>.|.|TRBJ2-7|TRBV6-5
CASSYTGVQREQYF
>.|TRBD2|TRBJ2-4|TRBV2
CASKEGTTINIQYF
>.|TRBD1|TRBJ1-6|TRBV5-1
CASSPEGQYNSPLHF
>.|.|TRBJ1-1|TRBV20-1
CSATGDNEAFF
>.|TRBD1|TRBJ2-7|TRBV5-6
CASSSGGRYEQYF
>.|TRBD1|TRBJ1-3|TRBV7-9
CASSLDRVNGNTIYF
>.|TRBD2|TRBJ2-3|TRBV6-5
CASKPAGEGTDTQYF
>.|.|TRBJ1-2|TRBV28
CASATGWGYTF
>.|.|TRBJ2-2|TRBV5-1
CASRPANTGELFF
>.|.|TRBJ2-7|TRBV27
CASSSRGTIYEQYF
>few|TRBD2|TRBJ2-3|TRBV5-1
CASSLVMRGGTDTQYF
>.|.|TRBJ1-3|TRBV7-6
CASSGSGNTIYF
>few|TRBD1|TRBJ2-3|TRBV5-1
CASSSGSTGSGTDTQYF
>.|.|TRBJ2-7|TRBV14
CASSQGNRDYEQYF
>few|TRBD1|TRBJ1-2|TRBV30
CAWSVLTGTGNYGYTF
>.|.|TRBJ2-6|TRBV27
CASSPGRQVFSGANVLTF
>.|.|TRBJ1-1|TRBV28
CASSLVRNTEAFF
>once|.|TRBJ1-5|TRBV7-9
CASSPTGQSNQPQHF
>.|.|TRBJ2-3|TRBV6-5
CASRMGRTDTQYF
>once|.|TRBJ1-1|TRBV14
CASRVRESTEAFF
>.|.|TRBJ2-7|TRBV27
CASSLGQSYEQYF